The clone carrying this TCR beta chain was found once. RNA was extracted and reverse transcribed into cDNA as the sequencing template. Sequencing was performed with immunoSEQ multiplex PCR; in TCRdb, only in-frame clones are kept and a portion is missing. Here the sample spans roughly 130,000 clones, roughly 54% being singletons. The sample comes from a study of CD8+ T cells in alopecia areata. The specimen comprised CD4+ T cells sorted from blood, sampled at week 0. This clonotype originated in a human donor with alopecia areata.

CDR3 in DNA: TGTGCCAGCAGCCAGACGGGACAGGTCGGTGGCTACACCTTC. Translating it yields CASSQTGQVGGYTF. The rearrangement joins TRBV28 to TRBJ1-2; 8 bases fit TRBD1. The J segment lost 7 bases and the V segment lost 6 bases, leaving 10 bases of the junction unmatched. This CDR3 contains 14 residues. CDR1 is MDHEN and CDR2 is SYDVKM in the germline V gene.